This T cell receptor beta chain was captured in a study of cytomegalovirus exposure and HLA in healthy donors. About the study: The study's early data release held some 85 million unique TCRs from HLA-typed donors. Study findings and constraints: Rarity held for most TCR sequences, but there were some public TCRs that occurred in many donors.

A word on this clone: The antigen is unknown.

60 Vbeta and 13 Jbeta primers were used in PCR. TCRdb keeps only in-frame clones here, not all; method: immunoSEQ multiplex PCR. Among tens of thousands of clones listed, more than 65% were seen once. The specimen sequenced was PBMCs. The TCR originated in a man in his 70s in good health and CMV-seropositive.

Here the CDR3 reads CASSDWTGVLRYGYTF. DNA of the CDR3: TGTGCCAGCAGCGACTGGACAGGGGTTCTTCGCTATGGCTACACCTTC. The chain combines TRBV5-4 with TRBJ1-2, with TRBD1 matching over 9 bases. Germline V CDR1 and CDR2: SGHNT, YYREEE (reference sequence). The CDR3 consists of 16 residues. J gave up 4 bases and V 4 bases, and 11 bases lay outside the gene matches.